This TCR beta chain derives from a study of spatial heterogeneity in lung cancer. TCRdb reprocessed the 5' RACE reads via MiXCR and lists one record per CDR3 protein. The repertoire holds under 75,000 distinct CDR3 sequences, with nearly 9% as singletons. Study findings and constraints: Blood contained ubiquitous expanded tumor TCRs more at resection than at follow-up.

The V end lost 7 bases, the J end lost 6 bases, and 12 bases lay between the germline ends. This CDR3 region has 11 residues. Germline CDR1 is DFQATT and CDR2 is SNEGSKA (reference sequence). Time point noted: blood at routine non-recurrence follow-up after resection. Whole RNA from tumor, nontumor lung or frozen PBMC was sequenced unsorted. This clonotype was detected only a few times. The antigen is undetermined. This chain connects TRBV20-1 to TRBJ1-1; D perhaps matches TRBD1 (5 bases). The starting material was PBMCs, obtained at follow-up. This clonotype was obtained from a female donor with early-stage non-small cell lung cancer. For the CDR3, the DNA is TGCAGTGTGACCAGGGTGCCTGAAGCTTTCTTT. As protein: CSVTRVPEAFF.